This is a list of T cell receptor beta chains from one sample in a study of blood T cell repertoires in COVID-19. TCRdb's table, derived via immunoSEQ multiplex PCR, lists solely in-frame clones and lacks some. The repertoire holds a few hundred thousand clones, approximately 80% seen once, with 10% in the top ten. Sequenced input: peripheral blood. These receptors came from a woman of 80 years or more with acute or convalescent COVID-19. CDR3s include the opening cysteine and the closing phenylalanine or tryptophan. The D gene is left open where the match is weak. Clone sizes are given selectively: once, few, many, or a class where the clone is expanded.

>TRBV9|TRBJ2-6|-|TRBD1
TGTGCCAGCAGCGTAGGAGGGGGCCCAAGCTCTGGGGCCAACGTCCTGACTTTC
CASSVGGGPSSGANVLTF
>TRBV7-3|TRBJ1-1|-|-
TGTGCCAGCAGCTCGACACAGAACACTGAAGCTTTCTTT
CASSSTQNTEAFF
>TRBV4-3|TRBJ1-2|-|TRBD1
TGCGCCAGCAGCCAAGAAAAGGGGGCGGGCTACACCTTC
CASSQEKGAGYTF
>TRBV7-8|TRBJ1-5|few|-
TGTGCCAGCAGCTTAGGCAGGGGCGGCAATCAGCCCCAGCATTTT
CASSLGRGGNQPQHF
>TRBV10-3|TRBJ1-4|-|TRBD1
TGTGCCATCAGTGAGAAGACAGGGGGGTATGAAAAACTGTTTTTT
CAISEKTGGYEKLFF
>TRBV7-9|TRBJ2-2|-|-
TGTGCCAGCAGCAGAGAGAACACCGGGGAGCTGTTTTTT
CASSRENTGELFF
>TRBV5-1|TRBJ1-5|-|TRBD1
TGCGCCAGCAGCGTCGGGACAGGGATTCATCAGCCCCAGCATTTT
CASSVGTGIHQPQHF
>TRBV2|TRBJ2-2|once|-
TGTGCCGCCAGGCGGGGCCTGGTGAACACCGGGGAGCTGTTTTTT
CAARRGLVNTGELFF
>TRBV6-5|TRBJ1-1|-|TRBD1
TGTGCCAGCAGTCGGGACAGACTTGAAGCTTTCTTT
CASSRDRLEAFF
>TRBV7-9|TRBJ1-2|once|-
TGTGCCAGCAGCTCAGAAAGATTACAGGACCACTACTATGGCTACACCTTC
CASSSERLQDHYYGYTF
>TRBV27|TRBJ1-3|few|-
TGTGCCAGCAACTCACAGGGAGGGACCATATATTTT
CASNSQGGTIYF
>TRBV7-6|TRBJ1-2|-|TRBD1
TGTGCCAGCAGCCCCGGACAGGGTTACTATGGCTACACCTTC
CASSPGQGYYGYTF
>TRBV10-3|TRBJ2-7|-|TRBD2
TGTGCCATCAGTGGGGAGGGCAGTACCTACGAGCAGTACTTC
CAISGEGSTYEQYF
>TRBV19|TRBJ1-2|-|TRBD1
TGTGCCAGTAGTATCGAAGGGACAGGGGCGAGTTTGGATGGCTACACCTTC
CASSIEGTGASLDGYTF
>TRBV12-3/TRBV12-4|TRBJ1-1|-|TRBD1
TGTGCCAGCAGTACCCGACAGGGGGCTGAAGCTTTCTTT
CASSTRQGAEAFF
>TRBV29-1|TRBJ2-3|once|-
TGCAGCGTTGAAGTAAGCGGAGCAGATACGCAGTATTTT
CSVEVSGADTQYF
>TRBV18|TRBJ1-4|-|TRBD1
TGTGCCAGCTCACCCCCGGGACAGGGTAATGAAAAACTGTTTTTT
CASSPPGQGNEKLFF
>TRBV10-1|TRBJ1-2|-|TRBD1
TGCGCCAGCAGTACCGACAGGGCGAACTATGGCTACACCTTC
CASSTDRANYGYTF
>TRBV28|TRBJ1-2|-|-
TGTGCCAGCAGCCCCCCTTGGCAGGGGAATGGCTACACCTTC
CASSPPWQGNGYTF
>TRBV29-1|TRBJ2-3|-|TRBD2
TGCAGCGTTGAAGATCGGGGAGGGAACACAGATACGCAGTATTTT
CSVEDRGGNTDTQYF
>TRBV7-3|TRBJ2-1|-|TRBD2
TGTGCCAGCAGCTTAACCCCACTAGCGGCCAACAATGAGCAGTTCTTC
CASSLTPLAANNEQFF
>TRBV28|TRBJ2-7|few|TRBD1
TGTGCCAGCATACCCTCCGGGACAGGGCCCTACGAGCAGTACTTC
CASIPSGTGPYEQYF
>TRBV4-2|TRBJ2-5|-|-
TGTGCCAGCAGCCAGATGACAGATCAAGAGACCCAGTACTTC
CASSQMTDQETQYF